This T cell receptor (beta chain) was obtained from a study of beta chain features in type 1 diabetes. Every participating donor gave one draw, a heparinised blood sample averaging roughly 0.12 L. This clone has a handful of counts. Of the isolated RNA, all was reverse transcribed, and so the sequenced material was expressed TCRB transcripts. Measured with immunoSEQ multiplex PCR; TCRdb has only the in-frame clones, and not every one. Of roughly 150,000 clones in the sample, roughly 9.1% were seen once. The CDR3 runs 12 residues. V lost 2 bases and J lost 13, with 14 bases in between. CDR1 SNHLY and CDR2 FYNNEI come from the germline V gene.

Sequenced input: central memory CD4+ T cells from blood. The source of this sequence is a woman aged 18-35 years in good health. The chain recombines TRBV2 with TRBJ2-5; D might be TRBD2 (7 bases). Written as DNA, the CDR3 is TGTGCCAGCAGTGAAAGTCCCGGGGGGCGGTACTTC. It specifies CASSESPGGRYF. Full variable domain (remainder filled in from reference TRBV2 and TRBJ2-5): EPEVTQTPSHQVTQMGQEVILRCVPISNHLYFYWYRQILGQKVEFLVSFYNNEISEKSEIFDDQFSVERPDGSNFTLKIRSTKLEDSAMYFCASSESPGGRYFGPGTRLLVL.